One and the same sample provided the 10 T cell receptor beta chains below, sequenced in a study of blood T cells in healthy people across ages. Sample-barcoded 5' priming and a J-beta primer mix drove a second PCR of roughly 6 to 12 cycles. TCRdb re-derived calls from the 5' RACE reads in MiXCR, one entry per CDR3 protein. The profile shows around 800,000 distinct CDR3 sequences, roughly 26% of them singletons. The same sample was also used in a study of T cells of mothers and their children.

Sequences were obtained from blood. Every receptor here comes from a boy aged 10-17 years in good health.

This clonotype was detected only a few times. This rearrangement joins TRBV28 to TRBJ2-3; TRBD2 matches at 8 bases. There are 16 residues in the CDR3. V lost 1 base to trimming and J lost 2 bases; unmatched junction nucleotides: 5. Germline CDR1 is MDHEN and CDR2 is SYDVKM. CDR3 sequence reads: CASSLFLAGLTDTQYF. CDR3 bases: TGTGCCAGCAGTTTATTCCTAGCGGGCCTCACAGATACGCAGTATTTT. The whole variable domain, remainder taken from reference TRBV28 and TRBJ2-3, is DVKVTQSSRYLVKRTGEKVFLECVQDMDHENMFWYRQDPGLGLRLIYFSYDVKMKEKGDIPEGYSVSREKKERFSLILESASTNQTSMYLCASSLFLAGLTDTQYFGPGTRLTVL.

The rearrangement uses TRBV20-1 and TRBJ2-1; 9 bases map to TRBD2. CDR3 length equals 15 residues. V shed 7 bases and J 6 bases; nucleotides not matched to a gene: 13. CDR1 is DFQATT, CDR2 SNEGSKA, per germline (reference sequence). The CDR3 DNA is TGCAGTGGCACCGCTAGCGCGGGGGGGCTCAATGAGCAGTTCTTC. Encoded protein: CSGTASAGGLNEQFF.

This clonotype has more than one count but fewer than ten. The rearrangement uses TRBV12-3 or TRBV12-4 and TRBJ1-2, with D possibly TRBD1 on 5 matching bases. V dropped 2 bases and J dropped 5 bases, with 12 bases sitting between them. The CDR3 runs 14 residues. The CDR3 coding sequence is TGTGCCAGCAGTTTAAGGGGTCAGCATTATGGCTACACCTTC. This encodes CASSLRGQHYGYTF.

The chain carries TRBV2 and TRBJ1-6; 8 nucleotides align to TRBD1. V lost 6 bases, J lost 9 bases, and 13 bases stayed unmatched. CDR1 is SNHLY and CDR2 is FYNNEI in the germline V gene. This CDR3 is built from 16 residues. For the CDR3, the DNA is TGTGCCAGCAGAGCTTCGAGGACAGGGACGGGTTCACCCCTCCACTTT. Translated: CASRASRTGTGSPLHF.

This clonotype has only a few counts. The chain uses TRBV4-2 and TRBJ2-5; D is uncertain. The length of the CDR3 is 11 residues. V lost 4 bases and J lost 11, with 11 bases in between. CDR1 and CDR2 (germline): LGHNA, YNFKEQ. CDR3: CASSRSGEQYF. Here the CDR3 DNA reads TGTGCCAGCAGCCGCTCCGGTGAGCAGTACTTC.

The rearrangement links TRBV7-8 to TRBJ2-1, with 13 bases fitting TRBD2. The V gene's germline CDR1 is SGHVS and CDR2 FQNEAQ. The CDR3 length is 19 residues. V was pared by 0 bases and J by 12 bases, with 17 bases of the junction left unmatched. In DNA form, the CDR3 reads TGTGCCAGCAGCTTAGCCCACGTGACTAGCGGGGGGCCTACGAGGGGGCAGTTCTTC. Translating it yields CASSLAHVTSGGPTRGQFF.

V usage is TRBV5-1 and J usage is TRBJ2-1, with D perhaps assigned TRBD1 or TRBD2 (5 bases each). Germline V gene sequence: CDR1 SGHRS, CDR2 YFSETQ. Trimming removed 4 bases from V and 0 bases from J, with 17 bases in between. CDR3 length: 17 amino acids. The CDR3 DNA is TGCGCCAGCAGCAAAACCGGGACCGATAGCTCCTACAATGAGCAGTTCTTC. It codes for CASSKTGTDSSYNEQFF.

The CDR3 protein is CASSRAGQSYEQYF. Here the CDR3 DNA reads TGTGCCAGCAGCCGAGCGGGACAGTCCTACGAGCAGTACTTC. V is TRBV14 and J is TRBJ2-7; D may match TRBD1 or TRBD2 (7 bases each). Germline V lookup: CDR1 SGHDN, CDR2 FVKESK. V lost 4 bases and J 1 base, leaving 11 bases between the germline ends. CDR3 size: 14 residues.

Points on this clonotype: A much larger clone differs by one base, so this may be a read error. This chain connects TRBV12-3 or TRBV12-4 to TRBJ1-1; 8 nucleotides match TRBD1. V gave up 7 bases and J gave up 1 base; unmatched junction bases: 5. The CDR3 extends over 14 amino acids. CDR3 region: CASTLTGANTEAFF. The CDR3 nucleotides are TGTGCCAGCACCTTGACAGGGGCGAACACTGAAGCTTTCTTT.

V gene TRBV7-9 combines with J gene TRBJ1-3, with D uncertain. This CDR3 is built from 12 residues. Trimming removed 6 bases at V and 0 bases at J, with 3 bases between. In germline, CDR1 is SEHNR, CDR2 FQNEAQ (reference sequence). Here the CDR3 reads CASRNSGNTIYF. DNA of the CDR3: TGTGCCAGCAGAAACTCTGGAAACACCATATATTTT.